A single sample gave rise to the 22 T cell receptor beta chains below, sequenced in a study of T cells in Graves' hyperthyroidism and ophthalmopathy. The source material, RNA transcripts, was used to amplify TCR beta CDR3 regions. Researchers ran a first-round RT-PCR on the TCR CDR3 using the HTBI primer set. TCRdb used MiXCR to reprocess the multiplex PCR reads, holding one entry per CDR3 protein. The table records hundreds of thousands of distinct CDR3 sequences, 14% of them present only once. The specimen sequenced was blood. The source of these receptors is a woman between 45 and 65 years old with Graves' ophthalmopathy.

This clonotype was observed at least ten times. The V gene is TRBV6-2 or TRBV6-3, the J gene TRBJ1-6; D is unresolved. Germline V gene data show CDR1 as MNHEY and CDR2 as SVGEGT. This CDR3 is 15 amino acids long. Trimming removed 6 bases at V and 7 bases at J, with 16 bases between. CDR3 bases: TGTGCCAGCAGAAACATCGGACGGGTCAATTCACCCCTCCACTTT. Translated, it gives CASRNIGRVNSPLHF.

This clonotype was observed at least ten times. The chain has TRBV12-3 or TRBV12-4 and TRBJ1-4; D is ambiguous. V was trimmed by 0 bases and J by 11 bases, leaving 10 bases between them. This CDR3 is built from 13 residues. CDR3 DNA: TGTGCCAGCAGTTTAGCGTGGGTGGATAAACTGTTTTTT. Translated: CASSLAWVDKLFF.

With respect to this clonotype: Being one base from a much bigger clone, this may be a read error. This chain links TRBV4-2 with TRBJ2-7; D gene unclear. The V and J ends lost 2 bases and 7 bases respectively, with 18 bases between them. The germline V gene encodes CDR1 LGHNA and CDR2 YNFKEQ. This CDR3 spans 15 amino acids. The CDR3 DNA reads as TGTGCCAGCAGCCAACAGACACCGAGCCTTGGAGAGCAGTACTTC. As protein: CASSQQTPSLGEQYF.

The J gene is TRBJ2-1, the V gene TRBV3-1; 7 bases are shared with TRBD2. The CDR3 spans 15 residues. Per the germline V gene, CDR1 is LGHDT and CDR2 is YNNKEL (reference sequence). The V and J ends lost 6 bases and 4 bases, in that order; junction bases with no gene match: 9. CDR3 in amino acids: CASRLSGIGYNEQFF. CDR3 sequence (DNA): TGTGCCAGCAGACTGAGCGGGATAGGTTACAATGAGCAGTTCTTC.

This clonotype was picked up many times. V is TRBV6-2 or TRBV6-3 and J is TRBJ2-1; 7 positions match TRBD2. Germline CDR1 and CDR2: MNHEY and SVGEGT. CDR3 length: 14 amino acids. The V gene end was trimmed by 7 bases and the J gene end by 4 bases; junction bases not matched to a gene: 7. The CDR3 nucleotides read TGTGCCAGCACCCTTAGCGGGCCATACAATGAGCAGTTCTTC. Translated: CASTLSGPYNEQFF.

This clonotype was observed at least ten times. This rearrangement joins TRBV27 to TRBJ2-2; 8 nucleotides align to TRBD1. V was clipped by 0 bases and J by 6 bases; unmatched bases: 9. CDR1 MNHEY and CDR2 SMNVEV come from the germline V gene (reference sequence). This CDR3 has 17 residues. CDR3 loop: CASSLSVSTGVSGELFF. The CDR3, as DNA: TGTGCCAGCAGTTTATCGGTGTCGACAGGGGTATCCGGGGAGCTGTTTTTT.

Worth noting for this clonotype: This may come from a read error, since a much larger clone is one base off. The rearrangement joins TRBV7-3 to TRBJ2-2; 10 nucleotides match TRBD2. J was trimmed by 7 bases and V by 7 bases; bases with no gene match: 15. CDR1 SGHTA and CDR2 FQGTGA come from the germline V gene. The CDR3 is made up of 17 amino acids. In nucleotides, the CDR3 is TGTGCCAGCAACTCCCTGAGAGCGGGAGGGTCAATCGGGGAGCTGTTTTTT. Its protein product is CASNSLRAGGSIGELFF.

This clonotype was seen repeatedly, ten times or more. The V and J genes are TRBV28 and TRBJ2-3; no definite D call. Germline lookup yields CDR1 MDHEN and CDR2 SYDVKM. V dropped 5 bases and J dropped 9 bases, with 18 bases sitting between them. The CDR3 has 14 residues. The CDR3 loop reads CASSLETRLWTQYF. CDR3 nucleotides: TGTGCCAGCAGTCTCGAGACCCGGCTGTGGACGCAGTATTTT.

There are many counts of this clonotype. The rearrangement joins TRBV9 to TRBJ1-5; D gene unclear. V dropped 4 bases and J dropped 4 bases, with 9 bases sitting between them. This CDR3 has 13 residues. Germline V gene data show CDR1 as SGDLS and CDR2 as YYNGEE. Here the CDR3 DNA reads TGTGCCAGCAGCCCCACCCCAAATCAGCCCCAGCATTTT. It is translated as CASSPTPNQPQHF.

This clonotype was counted between two and nine times. The chain joins TRBV20-1 to TRBJ2-7, with TRBD2 matching over 14 bases. V gave up 0 bases and J gave up 2 bases; unmatched junction bases: 15. The CDR3 length is 20 residues. CDR1 is DFQATT and CDR2 is SNEGSKA in the germline V gene (reference sequence). The DNA of the CDR3 is TGCAGTGCTAGAGATCCATCGGGGACGCTGGGACTAGCGGGAGCCTACGAGCAGTACTTC. It codes for CSARDPSGTLGLAGAYEQYF.

This clonotype came up many times. The gene calls are TRBV12-3 or TRBV12-4 and TRBJ2-7; the match to TRBD2 covers 8 bases. The CDR3 sequence is 14 residues long. V lost 3 bases to trimming and J lost 2 bases; unmatched junction nucleotides: 3. This chain's CDR3 is CASSFTSGTYEQYF. In DNA form, the CDR3 reads TGTGCCAGCAGTTTTACTAGCGGTACCTACGAGCAGTACTTC.

This clonotype was detected ten times or more. The chain uses TRBV7-2 and TRBJ1-3; maybe TRBD1 (5 bases). V lost 4 bases to trimming and J lost 4 bases, with 8 bases between them. Germline CDR1 and CDR2: SGHTA and FQGNSA. This CDR3 has 13 amino acids. CDR3 amino acids: CASSSNRGNTIYF. CDR3 nucleotide sequence: TGTGCCAGCAGCTCAAACAGGGGAAACACCATATATTTT.

The rearrangement joins TRBV2 to TRBJ2-5, with 7 bases fitting TRBD1. Germline CDR1 reads SNHLY; CDR2 reads FYNNEI. CDR3 size: 15 residues. The V segment lost 5 bases and the J segment 3 bases; nucleotides outside the gene matches: 9. CDR3 in DNA: TGTGCCAGCAGTATCTGGGACAGATCGAAAGAGACCCAGTACTTC. It encodes CASSIWDRSKETQYF.

The V and J genes are TRBV3-1 and TRBJ1-6; D remains ambiguous. This CDR3 spans 14 amino acids. Germline lookup yields CDR1 LGHDT and CDR2 YNNKEL (reference sequence). V was clipped by 6 bases and J by 2 bases, with 8 bases between them. This CDR3 reads CASSDGAYNSPLHF. The CDR3 DNA reads TGTGCCAGCAGTGATGGGGCCTATAATTCACCCCTCCACTTT.

Comment on this clonotype: One end of the junction fails to match germline, which may point to a read error. The chain joins TRBV20-1 to TRBJ2-2, with 9 bases that match TRBD2. Germline V gene data show CDR1 as DFQATT and CDR2 as SNEGSKA (reference sequence). CDR3 length: 14 residues. The CDR3 sequence: CSARLLAGTGELLF. The CDR3 DNA follows: TGCAGTGCTAGACTGCTAGCGGGAACCGGGGAGCTGTTATTT.

This clonotype showed up many times. The J gene is TRBJ1-5, the V gene TRBV20-1; D unresolved. Per germline, CDR1 DFQATT and CDR2 SNEGSKA (reference sequence). This CDR3 is built from 17 residues. Trimming removed 6 bases from V and 8 bases from J, with 29 bases in between. The DNA for the CDR3 is TGCAGTGCCCTCAGCAGTGGGTGGACTATGGATGTAGAGCCCCAGCATTTT. It yields the protein CSALSSGWTMDVEPQHF.

This clonotype appeared many times. The V call is TRBV28, the J call TRBJ2-3; no definite D call. Germline CDR1 MDHEN, CDR2 SYDVKM. This CDR3 is 13 amino acids long. V was clipped by 3 bases and J by 6 bases, with 10 bases between them. As DNA, the CDR3 is TGTGCCAGCAGTTTCCGGATCTTTGATACGCAGTATTTT. This codes for CASSFRIFDTQYF.

CDR3 residues: CSVEGGQNYGYTF. In DNA form, the CDR3 reads TGCAGCGTTGAAGGAGGGCAGAACTATGGCTACACCTTC. The chain joins TRBV29-1 to TRBJ1-2; D gene ambiguous. The CDR3 loop spans 13 amino acids. Trimming removed 1 base at V and 2 bases at J, with 8 bases between. Germline values: CDR1 SQVTM, CDR2 ANQGSEA.

In this sample, this clonotype turned up many times. The chain employs TRBV27 and TRBJ1-3; maybe TRBD1 (6 bases). Germline V gene lookup returns CDR1 MNHEY and CDR2 SMNVEV (reference sequence). The CDR3 extends over 15 amino acids. Trimming pared 6 bases from V and 9 bases from J, leaving 21 bases between. CDR3: CASSSFGQRGGTIYF. The CDR3 DNA follows: TGTGCCAGCAGCTCTTTCGGACAGCGCGGAGGCACCATATATTTT.

This clonotype came up a few times. The chain joins TRBV13 to TRBJ2-2; possible D gene TRBD2, 5 bases. This CDR3 comprises 12 residues. The V end lost 8 bases, the J end lost 3 bases, and 7 bases lay between the germline ends. The germline V gene has CDR1 PRHDT and CDR2 FYEKMQ (reference sequence). CDR3 nucleotides: TGTGCCAGCCGAGGGTACACCGGGGAGCTGTTTTTT. Its protein is CASRGYTGELFF. Filled out from reference TRBV13 and TRBJ2-2, the complete variable domain reads AAGVIQSPRHLIKEKRETATLKCYPIPRHDTVYWYQQGPGQDPQFLISFYEKMQSDKGSIPDRFSAQQFSDYHSELNMSSLELGDSALYFCASRGYTGELFFGEGSRLTVL.

This clonotype was seen repeatedly, ten times or more. The chain is built from TRBV2 and TRBJ2-6; tentatively, D is TRBD2 (6 bases). The germline V gene has CDR1 SNHLY and CDR2 FYNNEI. This CDR3 spans 17 amino acids. V dropped 4 bases and J dropped 0 bases, with 13 bases sitting between them. The CDR3 loop is CASSGRLGNSGANVLTF. DNA for the CDR3: TGTGCCAGCAGTGGTCGACTAGGAAACTCTGGGGCCAACGTCCTGACTTTC. Combining the CDR3 with reference TRBV2 and TRBJ2-6 gives the whole variable domain EPEVTQTPSHQVTQMGQEVILRCVPISNHLYFYWYRQILGQKVEFLVSFYNNEISEKSEIFDDQFSVERPDGSNFTLKIRSTKLEDSAMYFCASSGRLGNSGANVLTFGAGSRLTVL.

The chain employs TRBV6-5 and TRBJ1-2; D is possibly TRBD1 (5 bases). The CDR3 consists of 16 residues. Trimming shortened V by 0 bases and J by 3 bases, and 14 bases separated the two germline ends. The germline gives CDR1 MNHEY, CDR2 SVGAGI. CDR3 amino acids: CASSYSGPGGDYGYTF. The CDR3 DNA sequence: TGTGCCAGCAGTTACTCAGGTCCCGGGGGGGACTATGGCTACACCTTC.